A selection of T cell receptor beta chains follows, all from one sample in a study of shared clonotypes between healthy human individuals. Measured with immunoSEQ multiplex PCR; TCRdb has only the in-frame clones, and not every one. The table has roughly 2,300,000 clones, approximately 90% seen once. The material sequenced was naive CD4+ T cells from PBMCs. The receptors come from a man aged 18 to 29 in good health. Some clones in this sample may be carry-over from other donors' samples. CDR3s include the opening cysteine and the closing phenylalanine or tryptophan. D genes are given only for firm matches. Size is stated for part of the rows, as once, few or many counts, or as a class when the clone is expanded.

V: TRBV2; D: NA; J: TRBJ1-2; size: NA; CDR3: CASSNRDTRLGGYTF; DNA: TGTGCCAGCAGTAACCGGGACACCCGCCTTGGGGGCTACACCTTC
V: TRBV18; D: TRBD2; J: TRBJ2-7; size: NA; CDR3: CASSPPSGRAYEQYF; DNA: TGTGCCAGCTCACCCCCTAGCGGGAGGGCCTACGAGCAGTACTTC
V: TRBV5-5; D: TRBD1; J: TRBJ1-4; size: NA; CDR3: CASSSRTGNEKLFF; DNA: TGTGCCAGCAGCTCACGGACAGGAAATGAAAAACTGTTTTTT
V: TRBV5-1; D: TRBD1; J: TRBJ1-5; size: NA; CDR3: CASSPGTGPNSNQPQHF; DNA: TGCGCCAGCAGTCCCGGGACAGGACCTAATAGCAATCAGCCCCAGCATTTT
V: TRBV27; D: TRBD2; J: TRBJ2-2; size: once; CDR3: CASRTRLAGINTGELFF; DNA: TGTGCCAGCAGGACTCGACTAGCGGGAATAAACACCGGGGAGCTGTTTTTT
V: TRBV4-1; D: TRBD2; J: TRBJ2-1; size: NA; CDR3: CASSRVAGRNYNEQFF; DNA: TGCGCCAGCAGCCGAGTAGCGGGAAGAAACTACAATGAGCAGTTCTTC
V: TRBV5-1; D: NA; J: TRBJ1-1; size: NA; CDR3: CASSLESRGNTEAFF; DNA: TGCGCCAGCAGCTTGGAATCCAGGGGGAACACTGAAGCTTTCTTT
V: TRBV6-5; D: NA; J: TRBJ1-5; size: NA; CDR3: CASSSRDTNQPQHF; DNA: TGTGCCAGCAGTTCCCGGGACACAAATCAGCCCCAGCATTTT
V: TRBV9; D: NA; J: TRBJ2-7; size: NA; CDR3: CASSVDSFYEQYF; DNA: TGTGCCAGCAGCGTAGACAGCTTCTACGAGCAGTACTTC
V: TRBV7-7; D: NA; J: TRBJ2-5; size: NA; CDR3: CASSLHLYQETQYF; DNA: TGTGCCAGCAGCCTCCATTTGTACCAAGAGACCCAGTACTTC
V: TRBV6-5; D: NA; J: TRBJ1-2; size: NA; CDR3: CASSYSGFSNGYTF; DNA: TGTGCCAGCAGTTACTCGGGGTTTAGCAATGGCTACACCTTC
V: TRBV28; D: NA; J: TRBJ2-3; size: NA; CDR3: CASSWVGQGTDTQYF; DNA: TGTGCCAGCAGTTGGGTAGGGCAGGGGACTGATACGCAGTATTTT
V: TRBV5-1; D: NA; J: TRBJ1-1; size: few; CDR3: CASSLDPQRTEAFF; DNA: TGCGCCAGCAGCTTGGATCCTCAGCGCACTGAAGCTTTCTTT
V: TRBV28; D: NA; J: TRBJ1-4; size: NA; CDR3: CASSLSGATNEKLFF; DNA: TGTGCCAGCAGTTTATCAGGTGCAACTAATGAAAAACTGTTTTTT
V: TRBV18; D: TRBD1; J: TRBJ1-6; size: NA; CDR3: CASSSDRGPNSPLHF; DNA: TGTGCCAGCTCATCGGACAGGGGGCCGAATTCACCCCTCCACTTT